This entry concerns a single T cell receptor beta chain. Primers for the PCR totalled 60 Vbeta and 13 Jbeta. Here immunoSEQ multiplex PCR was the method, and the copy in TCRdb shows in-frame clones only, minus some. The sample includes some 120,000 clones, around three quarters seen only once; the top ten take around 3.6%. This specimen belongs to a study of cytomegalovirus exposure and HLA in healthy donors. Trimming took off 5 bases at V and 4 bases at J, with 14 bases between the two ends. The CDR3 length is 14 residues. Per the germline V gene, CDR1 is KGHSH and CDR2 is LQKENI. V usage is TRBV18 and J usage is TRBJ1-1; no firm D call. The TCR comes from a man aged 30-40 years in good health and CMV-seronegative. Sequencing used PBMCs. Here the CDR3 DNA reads TGTGCCAGCTCATCTGCCCCGGAGGGCACTGAAGCTTTCTTT. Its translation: CASSSAPEGTEAFF. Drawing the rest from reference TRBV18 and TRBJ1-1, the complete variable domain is NAGVMQNPRHLVRRRGQEARLRCSPMKGHSHVYWYRQLPEEGLKFMVYLQKENIIDESGMPKERFSAEFPKEGPSILRIQQVVRGDSAAYFCASSSAPEGTEAFFGQGTRLTVV.